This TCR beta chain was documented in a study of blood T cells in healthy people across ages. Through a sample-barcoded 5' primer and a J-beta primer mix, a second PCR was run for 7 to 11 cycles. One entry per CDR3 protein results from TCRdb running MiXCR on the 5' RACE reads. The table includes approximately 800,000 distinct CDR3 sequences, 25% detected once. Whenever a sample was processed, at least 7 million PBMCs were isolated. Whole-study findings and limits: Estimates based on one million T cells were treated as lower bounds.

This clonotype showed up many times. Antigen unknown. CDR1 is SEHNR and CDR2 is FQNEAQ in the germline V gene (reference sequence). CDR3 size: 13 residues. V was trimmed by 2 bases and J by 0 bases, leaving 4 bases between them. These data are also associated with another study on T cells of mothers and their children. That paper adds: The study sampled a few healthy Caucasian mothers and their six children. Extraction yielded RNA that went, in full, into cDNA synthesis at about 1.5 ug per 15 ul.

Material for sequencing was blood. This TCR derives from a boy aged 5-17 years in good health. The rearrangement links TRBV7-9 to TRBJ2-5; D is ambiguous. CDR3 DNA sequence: TGTGCCAGCAGCTTACGGGACCAAGAGACCCAGTACTTC. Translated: CASSLRDQETQYF.